Sequencing of this TCR beta chain was carried out in a study of T cell repertoires in cytomegalovirus infection. MiXCR was run by TCRdb on the reads, yielding one entry per CDR3 protein. The sample holds about 920,000 distinct CDR3 sequences; around 32% are singletons and the top ten take roughly 13%. This clonotype was counted many times. The antigen remains undetermined. The V gene lost 1 base and the J gene lost 8 bases, with 12 bases spanning the gap. Germline CDR1 reads SGHVS; CDR2 reads FQNEAQ. The CDR3 is 14 residues long. Source: cultured CD8+ T cells from PBMCs, taken from culture after CMV antigen stimulation. The TCR was taken from a human donor in good health (CMV status not recorded). Some clones in this sample may be carry-over from other donors' samples. The chain carries TRBV7-8 and TRBJ1-5; the D gene is possibly TRBD1 (5 bases). The CDR3 here is CASSLVGGLEPQHF. CDR3 nucleotide sequence: TGTGCCAGCAGCTTAGTCGGGGGTTTAGAGCCCCAGCATTTT.